This T cell receptor beta chain is from a study of T cell repertoires in cytomegalovirus infection. Study outcomes and limitations: Summed frequency of public TCR beta families distinguished CMV carriers with the relevant HLA.

TCRdb ran MiXCR on the reads and lists one entry per CDR3 protein. The top ten clones hold roughly a quarter of a sample with approximately 500,000 distinct CDR3 sequences, approximately 15% of them seen once. This clonotype was seen at least ten times. Antigen: not known. Germline values: CDR1 SEHNR, CDR2 FQNEAQ (reference sequence). The CDR3 covers 16 residues. Trimming shortened V by 5 bases and J by 3 bases, and 17 bases separated the two germline ends. The sequencing input was CD8+ T cells from PBMCs. This clonotype was sampled from a human donor in good health (CMV status not recorded). Some clones in this sample may be carry-over from other donors' samples. The chain is built from TRBV7-9 and TRBJ2-4; tentatively, D is TRBD2 (6 bases). Written as DNA, the CDR3 is TGTGCCAGCAGCCGAGGTGGGGACTGGGGCAAAAACATTCAGTACTTC. Translation gives CASSRGGDWGKNIQYF.